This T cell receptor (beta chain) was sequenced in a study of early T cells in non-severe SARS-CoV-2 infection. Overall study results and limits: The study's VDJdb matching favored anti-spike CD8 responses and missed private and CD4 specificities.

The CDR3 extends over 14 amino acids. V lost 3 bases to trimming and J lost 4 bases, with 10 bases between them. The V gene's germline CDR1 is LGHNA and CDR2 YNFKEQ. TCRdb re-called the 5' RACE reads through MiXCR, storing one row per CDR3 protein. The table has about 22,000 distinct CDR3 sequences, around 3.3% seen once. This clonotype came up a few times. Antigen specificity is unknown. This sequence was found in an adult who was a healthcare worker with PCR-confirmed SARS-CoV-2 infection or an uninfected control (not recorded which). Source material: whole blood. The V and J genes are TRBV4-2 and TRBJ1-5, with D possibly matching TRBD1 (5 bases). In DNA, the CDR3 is TGTGCCAGCAGCCAGGAGGAGGGGAATCAGCCCCAGCATTTT. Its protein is CASSQEEGNQPQHF.